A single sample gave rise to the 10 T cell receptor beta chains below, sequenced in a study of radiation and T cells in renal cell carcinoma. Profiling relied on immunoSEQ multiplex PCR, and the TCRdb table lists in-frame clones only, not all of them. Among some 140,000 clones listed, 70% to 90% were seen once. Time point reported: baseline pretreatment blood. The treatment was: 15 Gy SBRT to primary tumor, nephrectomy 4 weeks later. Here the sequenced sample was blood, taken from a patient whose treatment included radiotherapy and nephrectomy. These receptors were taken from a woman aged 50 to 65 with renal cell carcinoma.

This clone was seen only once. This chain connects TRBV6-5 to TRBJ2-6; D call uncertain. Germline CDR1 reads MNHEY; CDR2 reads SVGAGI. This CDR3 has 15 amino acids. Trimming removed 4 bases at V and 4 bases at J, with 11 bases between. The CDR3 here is CASSSFAAGANVLTF. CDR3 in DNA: TGTGCCAGCAGTTCTTTCGCGGCCGGGGCCAACGTCCTGACTTTC.

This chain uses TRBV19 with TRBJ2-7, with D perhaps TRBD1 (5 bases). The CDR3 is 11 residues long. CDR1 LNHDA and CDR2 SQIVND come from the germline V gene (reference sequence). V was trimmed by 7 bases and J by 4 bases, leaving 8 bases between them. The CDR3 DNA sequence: TGTGCCAGTAATGACAGTTACGAGCAGTACTTC. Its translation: CASNDSYEQYF.

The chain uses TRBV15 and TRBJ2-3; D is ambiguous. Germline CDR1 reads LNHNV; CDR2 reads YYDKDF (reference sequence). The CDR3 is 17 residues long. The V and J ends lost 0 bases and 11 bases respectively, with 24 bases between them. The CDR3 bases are TGTGCCACCAGCAGAGATTCTAGAAGCGCACAATCAGGCGTGCAGTATTTT. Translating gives CATSRDSRSAQSGVQYF.

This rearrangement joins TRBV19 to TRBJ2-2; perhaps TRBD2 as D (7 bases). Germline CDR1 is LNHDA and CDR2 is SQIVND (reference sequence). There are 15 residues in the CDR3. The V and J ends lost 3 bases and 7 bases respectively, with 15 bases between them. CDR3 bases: TGTGCCAGTAGTATCAGCAGGGGAGGGTACGGGGAGCTGTTTTTT. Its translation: CASSISRGGYGELFF.

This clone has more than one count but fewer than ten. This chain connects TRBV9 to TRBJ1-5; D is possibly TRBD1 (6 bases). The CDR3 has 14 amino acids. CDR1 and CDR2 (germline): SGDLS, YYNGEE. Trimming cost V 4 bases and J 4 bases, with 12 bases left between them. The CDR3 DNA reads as TGTGCCAGCAGCTACGGGGGCGCGAATCAGCCCCAGCATTTT. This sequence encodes CASSYGGANQPQHF. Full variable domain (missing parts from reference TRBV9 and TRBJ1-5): DSGVTQTPKHLITATGQRVTLRCSPRSGDLSVYWYQQSLDQGLQFLIQYYNGEERAKGNILERFSAQQFPDLHSELNLSSLELGDSALYFCASSYGGANQPQHFGDGTRLSIL.

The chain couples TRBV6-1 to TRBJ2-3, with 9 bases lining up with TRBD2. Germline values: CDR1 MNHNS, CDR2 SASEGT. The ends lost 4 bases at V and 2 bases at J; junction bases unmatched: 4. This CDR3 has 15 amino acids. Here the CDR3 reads CASSGAGGPTDTQYF. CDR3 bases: TGTGCCAGCAGTGGAGCGGGGGGCCCCACAGATACGCAGTATTTT.

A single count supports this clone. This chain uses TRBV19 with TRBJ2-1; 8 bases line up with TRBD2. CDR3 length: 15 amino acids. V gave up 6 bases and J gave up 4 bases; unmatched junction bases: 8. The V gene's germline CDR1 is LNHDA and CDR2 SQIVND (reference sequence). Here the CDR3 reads CASRNGGGQYNEQFF. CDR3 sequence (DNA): TGTGCCAGTAGGAATGGCGGGGGGCAATACAATGAGCAGTTCTTC.

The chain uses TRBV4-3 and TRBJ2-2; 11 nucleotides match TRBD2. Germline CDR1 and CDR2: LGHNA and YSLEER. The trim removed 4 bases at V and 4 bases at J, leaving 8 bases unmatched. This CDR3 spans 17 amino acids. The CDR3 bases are TGCGCCAGCAGCCTGCTTACTAGCGGGGGATCCACCGGGGAGCTGTTTTTT. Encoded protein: CASSLLTSGGSTGELFF.

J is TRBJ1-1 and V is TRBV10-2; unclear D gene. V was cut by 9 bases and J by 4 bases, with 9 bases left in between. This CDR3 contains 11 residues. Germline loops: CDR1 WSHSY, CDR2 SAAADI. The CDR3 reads CASARGTEAFF. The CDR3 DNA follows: TGCGCCAGTGCCCGGGGCACTGAAGCTTTCTTT.

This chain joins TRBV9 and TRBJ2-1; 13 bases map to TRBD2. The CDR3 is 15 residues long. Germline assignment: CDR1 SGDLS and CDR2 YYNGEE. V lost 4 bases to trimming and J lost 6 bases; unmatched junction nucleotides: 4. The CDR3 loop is CASSTLAGGTNEQFF. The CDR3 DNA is TGTGCCAGCAGCACACTAGCGGGGGGGACCAATGAGCAGTTCTTC. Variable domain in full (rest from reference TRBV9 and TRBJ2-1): DSGVTQTPKHLITATGQRVTLRCSPRSGDLSVYWYQQSLDQGLQFLIQYYNGEERAKGNILERFSAQQFPDLHSELNLSSLELGDSALYFCASSTLAGGTNEQFFGPGTRLTVL.